The rows below give T cell receptor beta chains drawn from one sample of a study of lymphopenia after photon versus proton radiotherapy. The method was immunoSEQ multiplex PCR; TCRdb's version includes in-frame clones alone and lacks a portion of them. This sample has 6,000 to 9,000 clones; 85% to 95% occur once, and the top ten carry around 1.5%. The starting material was peripheral blood, obtained from a patient treated with photon-based radiotherapy. These receptors were taken from a woman between 50 and 59 years old with cholangiocarcinoma. Each CDR3 is given with its conserved first and last residue. A D gene is named only where the DNA matches it firmly. Some rows mark clone size as missing; the rest say once, few, many or name a class of expanded clone.

V: TRBV7-9
size: -
J: TRBJ2-7
D: -
DNA: TGTGCCAGCAGCTTAACCAGAGAGCAGTACTTC
CDR3: CASSLTREQYF

V: TRBV30
size: -
J: TRBJ1-1
D: -
DNA: TGTGCCTGGACAGAGGAAAAATATGAAGCTTTCTTT
CDR3: CAWTEEKYEAFF

V: TRBV29-1
size: -
J: TRBJ1-1
D: -
DNA: TGCAGCGTTGCGCGGAAACTGAACACTGAAGCTTTCTTT
CDR3: CSVARKLNTEAFF

V: TRBV6-5
size: once
J: TRBJ1-2
D: -
DNA: TGTGCCAGCACTTCCCCGGGTCAGGGCTATGGCTACACCTTC
CDR3: CASTSPGQGYGYTF

V: TRBV2
size: -
J: TRBJ1-3
D: -
DNA: TGTGCCAGCACACGGTGGGCGGAGGGTGGAAACACCATATATTTT
CDR3: CASTRWAEGGNTIYF

V: TRBV18
size: -
J: TRBJ1-1
D: TRBD1
DNA: TGTGCCAGCTCACCCGACAGGGTTTCGGGCACTGAAGCTTTCTTT
CDR3: CASSPDRVSGTEAFF

V: TRBV11-2
size: -
J: TRBJ1-2
D: -
DNA: TGTGCCAGCAGCTTACGGATAGGGTGGGCCTATGGCTACACCTTC
CDR3: CASSLRIGWAYGYTF

V: TRBV13
size: -
J: TRBJ2-1
D: -
DNA: TGTGCCAGCAGGATTTTCGGCAGGGGCGGTGAGCAGTTCTTC
CDR3: CASRIFGRGGEQFF

V: TRBV2
size: -
J: TRBJ1-2
D: -
DNA: TGTGCCAGCAGTGAATCCAGGGGACATGGGTCTGGCTACACCTTC
CDR3: CASSESRGHGSGYTF

V: TRBV4-3
size: -
J: TRBJ2-7
D: TRBD1
DNA: TGCGCCAGCAGCCAAGGGACAGGGAACTCCTACGAGCAGTACTTC
CDR3: CASSQGTGNSYEQYF

V: TRBV15
size: -
J: TRBJ2-5
D: -
DNA: TGTGCCACCAGCAGAGACCCGGGTGGGGAGACCCAGTACTTC
CDR3: CATSRDPGGETQYF

V: TRBV2
size: -
J: TRBJ1-1
D: -
DNA: TGTGCCAGCAGTGTAAATCTGAACACTGAAGCTTTCTTT
CDR3: CASSVNLNTEAFF

V: TRBV14
size: -
J: TRBJ2-3
D: -
DNA: TGTGCCAGCAGCCAAGACTTGTTACTAGGGAGCAGAAATACGCAGTATTTT
CDR3: CASSQDLLLGSRNTQYF

V: TRBV18
size: -
J: TRBJ1-2
D: -
DNA: TGTGCCAGCTCACCACGCGGGGACTCTGGCTATGGCTACACCTTC
CDR3: CASSPRGDSGYGYTF

V: TRBV27
size: once
J: TRBJ2-1
D: -
DNA: TGTGCCAGCTCCAGAGAAAGAGAAAATGAGCAGTTCTTC
CDR3: CASSRERENEQFF

V: TRBV19
size: -
J: TRBJ1-1
D: TRBD1
DNA: TGTGCCAGTACTTTTCAGGGGGCTGAAGCTTTCTTT
CDR3: CASTFQGAEAFF

V: TRBV7-8
size: -
J: TRBJ1-2
D: TRBD1
DNA: TGTGCCAGCAAGGGGACAGGGAGGAACTATGGCTACACCTTC
CDR3: CASKGTGRNYGYTF

V: TRBV9
size: -
J: TRBJ1-6
D: -
DNA: TGTGCCAGCAGCGAGGGGGGTCCTAGTGGGTCACCCCTCCACTTT
CDR3: CASSEGGPSGSPLHF

V: TRBV2
size: -
J: TRBJ1-1
D: TRBD1
DNA: TGTGCCAGCAGCCTCACAGGGGGCGAAAGGAACACTGAAGCTTTCTTT
CDR3: CASSLTGGERNTEAFF

V: TRBV7-9
size: -
J: TRBJ2-7
D: TRBD2
DNA: TGTGCCAGCTCGCGCGGGGGGTCCTACGAGCAGTACTTC
CDR3: CASSRGGSYEQYF

V: TRBV7-9
size: -
J: TRBJ1-1
D: -
DNA: TGTGCCAGCAGCTTAGTCCCCCCCGATGAAGCTTTCTTT
CDR3: CASSLVPPDEAFF

V: TRBV7-2
size: -
J: TRBJ2-3
D: -
DNA: TGTGCCAGCAGCTTAGTAAGGGGTTTCACAGATACGCAGTATTTT
CDR3: CASSLVRGFTDTQYF

V: TRBV27
size: -
J: TRBJ2-7
D: -
DNA: TGTGCCAGCAGTTTGTCGGTCACCTACGAGCAGTACTTC
CDR3: CASSLSVTYEQYF

V: TRBV19
size: -
J: TRBJ2-1
D: TRBD1
DNA: TGTGCCAGTAGTGGCACCGGGACAGGGTCCTACAATGAGCAGTTCTTC
CDR3: CASSGTGTGSYNEQFF

V: TRBV7-2
size: -
J: TRBJ1-5
D: TRBD1
DNA: TGTGCCAGCAGCCCCAGGGGGACTCAGCCCCAGCATTTT
CDR3: CASSPRGTQPQHF

V: TRBV7-2
size: -
J: TRBJ2-7
D: TRBD2
DNA: TGTGCCAGCAGCCCCGCCGCGGGGGACCCGTCCTACGAGCAGTACTTC
CDR3: CASSPAAGDPSYEQYF

V: TRBV28
size: -
J: TRBJ2-3
D: -
DNA: TGTGCCAGCAAGGACCTAACCGCAGATACGCAGTATTTT
CDR3: CASKDLTADTQYF

V: TRBV7-2
size: -
J: TRBJ2-1
D: -
DNA: TGTGCCAGCAGCCCCAGTCCAGGGGGGGGCCTTGAGCAGTTCTTC
CDR3: CASSPSPGGGLEQFF

V: TRBV30
size: once
J: TRBJ1-5
D: -
DNA: TGTGCCTGGAGTGTAGACGAGGGGTGGAATCAGCCCCAGCATTTT
CDR3: CAWSVDEGWNQPQHF

V: TRBV19
size: -
J: TRBJ1-5
D: -
DNA: TGTGCCAGTAGTATGGGGTATCAGGGAGCCGGTCAGCCCCAGCATTTT
CDR3: CASSMGYQGAGQPQHF

V: TRBV5-1
size: -
J: TRBJ1-2
D: -
DNA: TGCGCCAGCAGCTTGGTGGAGGGGGAGTCTGGCTACACCTTC
CDR3: CASSLVEGESGYTF

V: TRBV18
size: -
J: TRBJ2-5
D: TRBD2
DNA: TGTGCCAGCTCACCAATGACTAGCGGGGGGGGCGAGACCCAGTACTTC
CDR3: CASSPMTSGGGETQYF

V: TRBV4-1
size: -
J: TRBJ2-2
D: -
DNA: TGCGCCAGCAGCCAAGACGGCCATCCGACAGGAACCGGGGAGCTGTTTTTT
CDR3: CASSQDGHPTGTGELFF

V: TRBV5-4
size: -
J: TRBJ2-6
D: -
DNA: TGTGCCAGCAGCCGACAGGTTAACTCTGGGGCCAACGTCCTGACTTTC
CDR3: CASSRQVNSGANVLTF

V: TRBV7-2
size: -
J: TRBJ2-3
D: -
DNA: TGTGCCAGCAGCTTGGGGGGGCCTTCAGATACGCAGTATTTT
CDR3: CASSLGGPSDTQYF

V: TRBV12-5
size: -
J: TRBJ1-2
D: TRBD1
DNA: TGTGCTAGTGGCCCGACGTGGGACAGTATAGGCGGCTACACCTTC
CDR3: CASGPTWDSIGGYTF

V: TRBV4-1
size: -
J: TRBJ2-1
D: TRBD1
DNA: TGCGCCAGCAGCCAACCGGGACAGGCTTACAATGAGCAGTTCTTC
CDR3: CASSQPGQAYNEQFF

V: TRBV7-2
size: -
J: TRBJ1-4
D: -
DNA: TGTGCCAGCAGCTTAGGGGGCCCAACTAATGAAAAACTGTTTTTT
CDR3: CASSLGGPTNEKLFF

V: TRBV2
size: -
J: TRBJ1-1
D: TRBD1
DNA: TGTGCCAGCAGGGGGACCTCGACAGGGAGGACTGAAGCTTTCTTT
CDR3: CASRGTSTGRTEAFF

V: TRBV9
size: -
J: TRBJ1-4
D: -
DNA: TGTGCCAGCAGCGTAGGAGGGCGGCGGGATGAAAAACTGTTTTTT
CDR3: CASSVGGRRDEKLFF

V: TRBV15
size: -
J: TRBJ1-2
D: -
DNA: TGTGCCACCAGCAGAGAAATAGGGTACTATGGCTACACCTTC
CDR3: CATSREIGYYGYTF

V: TRBV5-4
size: -
J: TRBJ2-7
D: TRBD1
DNA: TGTGCCAGCAGTCGGGGACAGCCGGGGTCCTACGAGCAGTACTTC
CDR3: CASSRGQPGSYEQYF

V: TRBV19
size: -
J: TRBJ1-1
D: -
DNA: TGTGCCAGTACTTCAGGGTACGGCACTGAAGCTTTCTTT
CDR3: CASTSGYGTEAFF

V: TRBV6-1
size: -
J: TRBJ1-6
D: -
DNA: TGTGCCAGCAGTGGGACAGTCGTGTCATCACCCCTCCACTTT
CDR3: CASSGTVVSSPLHF

V: TRBV21-1
size: -
J: TRBJ1-2
D: -
DNA: TGTGCCAGCAGCTCACAGGGGAACTATGGCTACACCTTC
CDR3: CASSSQGNYGYTF

V: TRBV5-5
size: -
J: TRBJ1-1
D: -
DNA: TGTGCCAGCAGCCAGACATGGAACACTGAAGCTTTCTTT
CDR3: CASSQTWNTEAFF

V: TRBV7-9
size: -
J: TRBJ2-7
D: -
DNA: TGTGCCAGCAGCGATCCGGCGGATTCCTACGAGCAGTACTTC
CDR3: CASSDPADSYEQYF

V: TRBV27
size: -
J: TRBJ1-2
D: -
DNA: TGTGCCAGCAGTAACCCCGGGACGGGCAGTTATGGCTACACCTTC
CDR3: CASSNPGTGSYGYTF

V: TRBV11-2
size: once
J: TRBJ1-3
D: -
DNA: TGTGCCAGCAGCTCACAGGGATATGGAAACACCATATATTTT
CDR3: CASSSQGYGNTIYF

V: TRBV19
size: -
J: TRBJ1-1
D: TRBD1
DNA: TGTGCCAGTAGTTCCGGGACAGGGGTGGGGAACACTGAAGCTTTCTTT
CDR3: CASSSGTGVGNTEAFF

V: TRBV9
size: -
J: TRBJ1-5
D: -
DNA: TGTGCCAGCAGCGTAGACGGGAATGGCAATCAGCCCCAGCATTTT
CDR3: CASSVDGNGNQPQHF

V: TRBV10-3
size: -
J: TRBJ2-1
D: -
DNA: TGTGCCATCAGTGAGTCAACTTTTAACCCTAACAATGAGCAGTTCTTC
CDR3: CAISESTFNPNNEQFF